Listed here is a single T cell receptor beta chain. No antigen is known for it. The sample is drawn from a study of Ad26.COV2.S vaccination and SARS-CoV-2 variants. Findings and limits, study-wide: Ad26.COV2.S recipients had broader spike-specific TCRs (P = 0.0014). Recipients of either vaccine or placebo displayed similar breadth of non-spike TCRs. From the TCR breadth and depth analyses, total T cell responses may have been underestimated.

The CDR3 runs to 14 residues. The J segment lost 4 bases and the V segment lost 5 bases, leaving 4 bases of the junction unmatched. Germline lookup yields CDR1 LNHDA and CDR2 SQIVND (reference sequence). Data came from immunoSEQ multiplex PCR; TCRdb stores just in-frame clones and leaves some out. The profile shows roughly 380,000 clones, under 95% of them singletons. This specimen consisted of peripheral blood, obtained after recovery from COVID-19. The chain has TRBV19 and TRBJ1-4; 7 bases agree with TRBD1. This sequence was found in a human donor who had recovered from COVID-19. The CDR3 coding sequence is TGTGCCAGTAGTCGGGGGGACAGTAATGAAAAACTGTTTTTT. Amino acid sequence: CASSRGDSNEKLFF.